What follows are 31 T cell receptor beta chains derived from one specimen sequenced in a study of CD8 T cells in ankylosing spondylitis. Study results and limitations: Seven to nine highly homologous variants formed a TCR beta motif that appeared characteristic of ankylosing spondylitis blood.

Their antigen targets remain unknown. TCRdb recomputed calls from the 5' RACE reads with MiXCR, one row per CDR3 protein. The table lists under 550,000 distinct CDR3 sequences, 25% to 30% of them singletons. Sequencing was performed on blood, either unsorted or a sorted T cell fraction (not recorded which). The receptor set was obtained from a male donor with ankylosing spondylitis.

This chain links TRBV18 with TRBJ2-7; 12 bases map to TRBD1. The J segment lost 5 bases and the V segment lost 5 bases, leaving 1 base of the junction unmatched. CDR1 is KGHSH, CDR2 LQKENI, per germline. The CDR3 has 13 residues. CDR3 amino acids: CASSGTGGDEQYF. The CDR3 DNA sequence: TGTGCCAGCTCAGGGACAGGGGGCGACGAGCAGTACTTC.

This chain connects TRBV4-1 to TRBJ2-3; 7 nucleotides line up with TRBD2. J was trimmed by 5 bases and V by 6 bases; bases with no gene match: 5. The CDR3 has 13 amino acids. Germline CDR1 reads MGHRA; CDR2 reads YSYEKL. The chain's CDR3 is CASRAGVVDTQYF. CDR3 bases: TGCGCCAGCAGGGCGGGAGTAGTAGATACGCAGTATTTT.

The chain couples TRBV7-6 to TRBJ2-3; weak D call: TRBD1 (5 bases). V was cut by 2 bases and J by 7 bases, with 13 bases left in between. The CDR3 spans 14 residues. In germline, CDR1 is SGHVS, CDR2 FNYEAQ. CDR3 protein: CASSLQQASNTQYF. DNA for the CDR3: TGTGCCAGCAGCTTACAACAGGCCTCGAATACGCAGTATTTT. Looking up the rest from reference TRBV7-6 and TRBJ2-3 gives the full variable domain: GAGVSQSPRYKVTKRGQDVALRCDPISGHVSLYWYRQALGQGPEFLTYFNYEAQQDKSGLPNDRFSAERPEGSISTLTIQRTEQRDSAMYRCASSLQQASNTQYFGPGTRLTVL.

Written as DNA, the CDR3 is TGTGCCAGCAGCTCTAGCTACACTGAAGCTTTCTTT. Amino acids: CASSSSYTEAFF. This chain uses TRBV12-3 or TRBV12-4 with TRBJ1-1; D is unclear. Trimming shortened V by 6 bases and J by 3 bases, and 8 bases separated the two germline ends. CDR3 length equals 12 residues.

This clonotype was recorded a few times. The rearrangement uses TRBV2 and TRBJ2-4; weak D call: TRBD2 (6 bases). With 1 base removed from V and 12 bases from J, the gap between germline ends came to 16 bases. The CDR3 has 14 residues. Germline assignment: CDR1 SNHLY and CDR2 FYNNEI. Here the CDR3 DNA reads TGTGCCAGCAGTGAAGTAAACATCGGGGGAAATCAGTACTTC. Protein product: CASSEVNIGGNQYF.

This clonotype was found a few times. This chain connects TRBV5-5 to TRBJ1-5; D uncertain. V was trimmed by 0 bases and J by 3 bases, leaving 4 bases between them. The CDR3 contains 13 residues. Per the germline V gene, CDR1 is SGHKS and CDR2 is YYEKEE (reference sequence). CDR3: CASSLVLNQPQHF. In DNA form, the CDR3 reads TGTGCCAGCAGCTTGGTCCTCAATCAGCCCCAGCATTTT.

The V gene is TRBV10-2, the J gene TRBJ2-3, with D possibly matching TRBD2 (5 bases). Per germline, CDR1 WSHSY and CDR2 SAAADI. The CDR3 contains 14 residues. The V gene lost 6 bases and the J gene lost 1 base, with 11 bases spanning the gap. CDR3 loop: CASRLRRGTDTQYF. CDR3 nucleotides: TGCGCCAGCAGGTTGCGGCGGGGCACAGATACGCAGTATTTT.

The V gene is TRBV5-1, the J gene TRBJ2-1; 7 bases agree with TRBD2. The CDR3 has 13 amino acids. Looked up from germline, CDR1 is SGHRS and CDR2 is YFSETQ. The V and J ends lost 4 bases and 5 bases, in that order; junction bases with no gene match: 3. CDR3 in DNA: TGCGCCAGCAGCCCCCGGGGGGACAATGAGCAGTTCTTC. This encodes CASSPRGDNEQFF.

This clonotype has only a few counts. The rearrangement uses TRBV25-1 and TRBJ2-3, with D tentatively TRBD2 (6 bases). Between the trimmed V and J ends, which lost 0 bases and 2 bases, there was a span of 12 bases. This CDR3 comprises 16 residues. Germline loops: CDR1 MGHDK, CDR2 SYGVNS. CDR3 residues: CASSEYQLAYTDTQYF. For the CDR3, the DNA is TGTGCCAGCAGTGAATATCAACTAGCCTACACAGATACGCAGTATTTT.

The rearrangement uses TRBV6-1 and TRBJ1-1; 7 nucleotides match TRBD1. The CDR3 consists of 13 residues. V dropped 7 bases and J dropped 4; count of bases not matched to a gene: 6. CDR1 and CDR2 from the germline V gene are MNHNS and SASEGT. The CDR3 nucleotides read TGTGCCAGCATCCACAGGGGTGGCACTGAAGCTTTCTTT. Its protein is CASIHRGGTEAFF.

This clonotype was recorded a few times. The chain uses TRBV7-9 and TRBJ2-5; 8 bases fit TRBD1. This CDR3 region has 16 residues. Germline CDR1 is SEHNR and CDR2 is FQNEAQ (reference sequence). J was trimmed by 5 bases and V by 1 base; bases with no gene match: 9. DNA of the CDR3: TGTGCCAGCAGCTTAGTTCTGGCAGGGGGCAGGGAGACCCAGTACTTC. Amino acid sequence: CASSLVLAGGRETQYF. Supplemented by reference TRBV7-9 and TRBJ2-5, the full variable domain reads DTGVSQNPRHKITKRGQNVTFRCDPISEHNRLYWYRQTLGQGPEFLTYFQNEAQLEKSRLLSDRFSAERPKGSFSTLEIQRTEQGDSAMYLCASSLVLAGGRETQYFGPGTRLLVL.

CDR3 residues: CASTTGGSYNEQFF. In DNA form, the CDR3 reads TGTGCCAGCACCACAGGGGGATCCTACAATGAGCAGTTCTTC. This chain links TRBV3-1 with TRBJ2-1; the match to TRBD1 covers 8 bases. The CDR3 runs 14 residues. V gave up 7 bases and J gave up 1 base; unmatched junction bases: 3. CDR1 and CDR2 from the germline V gene are LGHDT and YNNKEL (reference sequence).

The gene calls are TRBV19 and TRBJ1-1; D is uncertain. The CDR3 has 12 amino acids. Trimming removed 9 bases at V and 2 bases at J, with 10 bases between. Germline CDR1 and CDR2: LNHDA and SQIVND (reference sequence). The CDR3 DNA follows: TGTGCCAGACAACAGCCAAACACTGAAGCTTTCTTT. This gives the protein CARQQPNTEAFF.

This clonotype has ten or more counts. The chain couples TRBV5-1 to TRBJ2-2; D is unclear. Trimming cost V 1 base and J 5 bases, with 6 bases left between them. Per the germline V gene, CDR1 is SGHRS and CDR2 is YFSETQ. This CDR3 has 13 residues. The CDR3 here is CASSLQYTGELFF. DNA for the CDR3: TGCGCCAGCAGCTTGCAGTATACCGGGGAGCTGTTTTTT. The whole variable domain, remainder taken from reference TRBV5-1 and TRBJ2-2, is KAGVTQTPRYLIKTRGQQVTLSCSPISGHRSVSWYQQTPGQGLQFLFEYFSETQRNKGNFPGRFSGRQFSNSRSEMNVSTLELGDSALYLCASSLQYTGELFFGEGSRLTVL.

This chain joins TRBV27 and TRBJ1-4; 9 nucleotides agree with TRBD1. The CDR3 is 15 amino acids. V lost 4 bases to trimming and J lost 7 bases; unmatched junction nucleotides: 7. In germline, CDR1 is MNHEY, CDR2 SMNVEV (reference sequence). The CDR3 region has the DNA TGTGCCAGCAGTTCTTTACAGGGGGCCGGTGAAAAACTGTTTTTT. Protein: CASSSLQGAGEKLFF.

This chain joins TRBV5-5 and TRBJ2-1, with D perhaps TRBD2 (6 bases). The CDR3 spans 15 residues. Per the germline V gene, CDR1 is SGHKS and CDR2 is YYEKEE (reference sequence). Trimming removed 2 bases at V and 8 bases at J, with 17 bases between. CDR3 region: CASSFDGGLGDEQFF. CDR3 bases: TGTGCCAGCAGCTTCGACGGGGGTTTGGGCGATGAGCAGTTCTTC.

This clonotype came up a few times. V usage is TRBV11-2 and J usage is TRBJ2-3, with a weak D call TRBD2 (5 bases). The CDR3 runs 15 residues. The germline V gene has CDR1 SGHAT and CDR2 FQNNGV. Deletions cut 3 bases from V and 0 bases from J, with 10 bases between. CDR3 DNA: TGTGCCAGCAGCTTTTTCAGCGGAAGCACAGATACGCAGTATTTT. This translates into CASSFFSGSTDTQYF.

This clonotype came up a few times. The chain uses TRBV20-1 and TRBJ2-5, with D possibly matching TRBD2 (5 bases). From germline, CDR1 is DFQATT and CDR2 SNEGSKA (reference sequence). This CDR3 region has 14 residues. The V and J ends lost 3 bases and 5 bases respectively, with 16 bases between them. Written as DNA, the CDR3 is TGCAGTGCTAGTTTAAATCGAGCGGCGGAGACCCAGTACTTC. It is translated as CSASLNRAAETQYF.

The chain employs TRBV3-1 and TRBJ2-1, with D perhaps being TRBD1 or TRBD2 (6 bases each). The germline V and J ends were trimmed by 0 bases and 6 bases, with 15 bases remaining between them. CDR1 and CDR2 (germline): LGHDT, YNNKEL (reference sequence). CDR3 length equals 16 residues. CDR3 sequence: CASSQDIGGGPNEQFF. In nucleotides, the CDR3 is TGTGCCAGCAGCCAAGATATCGGAGGGGGACCCAATGAGCAGTTCTTC.

In its sample, this clonotype was seen a few times. The genes are TRBV12-3 or TRBV12-4 and TRBJ2-1; TRBD2 matches 12 bases. The CDR3 runs 15 residues. J was trimmed by 9 bases and V by 5 bases; bases with no gene match: 8. The CDR3 here is CASSPRTSGKSEQFF. The DNA for the CDR3 is TGTGCCAGCAGTCCACGGACTAGCGGGAAAAGTGAGCAGTTCTTC.

This chain uses TRBV10-3 with TRBJ1-1, with 12 bases identical to TRBD1. This CDR3 has 15 residues. From germline, CDR1 is ENHRY and CDR2 SYGVKD. V lost 4 bases to trimming and J lost 6 bases; unmatched junction nucleotides: 6. The CDR3 sequence: CAISGGDRGQAEAFF. CDR3 nucleotides: TGTGCCATCAGTGGGGGGGACAGGGGGCAGGCTGAAGCTTTCTTT.

This rearrangement joins TRBV18 to TRBJ2-2; D perhaps matches TRBD1 (6 bases). This CDR3 comprises 16 residues. Trimming took 4 bases from V and 0 from J, leaving 12 bases between them. The germline V gene encodes CDR1 KGHSH and CDR2 LQKENI. The CDR3 loop reads CASSQRQDSNTGELFF. The DNA for the CDR3 is TGTGCCAGCTCACAGAGACAGGACTCGAACACCGGGGAGCTGTTTTTT. The full variable domain, in which reference TRBV18 and TRBJ2-2 provide the parts outside the CDR3, is NAGVMQNPRHLVRRRGQEARLRCSPMKGHSHVYWYRQLPEEGLKFMVYLQKENIIDESGMPKERFSAEFPKEGPSILRIQQVVRGDSAAYFCASSQRQDSNTGELFFGEGSRLTVL.

This clonotype was seen ten or more times. The CDR3 DNA reads TGTGCCAGCAGCTTGCGGGACAGGAACTATGGCTACACCTTC. It encodes CASSLRDRNYGYTF. J is TRBJ1-2 and V is TRBV5-5; 8 bases agree with TRBD1. Per germline, CDR1 SGHKS and CDR2 YYEKEE (reference sequence). This CDR3 region has 14 residues. V lost 1 base and J lost 2; bases outside the gene matches: 1. Based on the CDR3 plus reference TRBV5-5 and TRBJ1-2, the full variable domain is DAGVTQSPTHLIKTRGQQVTLRCSPISGHKSVSWYQQVLGQGPQFIFQYYEKEERGRGNFPDRFSARQFPNYSSELNVNALLLGDSALYLCASSLRDRNYGYTFGSGTRLTVV.

In its sample, this clonotype was seen many times. The chain uses TRBV14 and TRBJ2-3; 8 bases agree with TRBD1. V was pared by 2 bases and J by 6 bases, with 1 base of the junction left unmatched. CDR3 length equals 13 residues. Per the germline V gene, CDR1 is SGHDN and CDR2 is FVKESK. Here the CDR3 reads CASSQQGADTQYF. The CDR3 nucleotides are TGTGCCAGCAGCCAACAGGGGGCGGATACGCAGTATTTT.

This clonotype was seen more than once but under ten times. The genes are TRBV7-9 and TRBJ1-2; a weak D match, TRBD1 (6 bases). The V end lost 4 bases, the J end lost 4 bases, and 10 bases lay between the germline ends. Germline V gene data show CDR1 as SEHNR and CDR2 as FQNEAQ (reference sequence). The CDR3 loop spans 13 amino acids. The CDR3: CASSSQGTYGYTF. CDR3 bases: TGTGCCAGCAGCTCACAGGGAACCTATGGCTACACCTTC.

This clonotype came up a few times. The rearrangement joins TRBV24-1 to TRBJ1-5, with D perhaps matching TRBD1 (5 bases). Germline values: CDR1 KGHDR, CDR2 SFDVKD. The CDR3 runs 15 residues. Trimming stripped 3 bases from V and 3 bases from J, with 11 bases between. The CDR3 loop is CATSDGGLFNQPQHF. CDR3 nucleotides: TGTGCCACCAGTGATGGGGGACTTTTCAATCAGCCCCAGCATTTT.

V gene TRBV11-2 combines with J gene TRBJ2-3; TRBD1 matches at 9 bases. CDR1 and CDR2 (germline): SGHAT, FQNNGV. V lost 3 bases and J lost 6; bases outside the gene matches: 10. The CDR3 is 16 residues long. CDR3 amino acids: CASSFRPGQGSDTQYF. In DNA form, the CDR3 reads TGTGCCAGCAGCTTTAGACCGGGACAGGGATCCGATACGCAGTATTTT.

Only a few counts were recorded for this clonotype. This chain links TRBV5-6 with TRBJ2-1, with D maybe TRBD2 (5 bases). Trimming took off 1 base at V and 0 bases at J, with 14 bases between the two ends. This CDR3 region has 17 residues. The germline gives CDR1 SGHDT, CDR2 YYEEEE. CDR3 residues: CASSLTVAPSSYNEQFF. CDR3 nucleotide sequence: TGTGCCAGCAGCTTGACGGTAGCGCCGAGCTCCTACAATGAGCAGTTCTTC. The full variable domain, in which reference TRBV5-6 and TRBJ2-1 provide the parts outside the CDR3, is DAGVTQSPTHLIKTRGQQVTLRCSPKSGHDTVSWYQQALGQGPQFIFQYYEEEERQRGNFPDRFSGHQFPNYSSELNVNALLLGDSALYLCASSLTVAPSSYNEQFFGPGTRLTVL.

This clonotype was recorded a few times. The chain joins TRBV4-2 to TRBJ2-7; the D gene is possibly TRBD2 (5 bases). V lost 2 bases to trimming and J lost 2 bases, with 19 bases between them. Germline V lookup: CDR1 LGHNA, CDR2 YNFKEQ. The CDR3 spans 17 residues. This CDR3 reads CASSQRAGGSDPYEQYF. The CDR3 nucleotides read TGTGCCAGCAGCCAACGGGCGGGCGGCAGTGATCCCTACGAGCAGTACTTC.

V usage is TRBV29-1 and J usage is TRBJ1-5; D is perhaps TRBD1 (6 bases). V lost 5 bases and J 4 bases, leaving 15 bases between the germline ends. This CDR3 spans 14 amino acids. CDR1 and CDR2 from the germline V gene are SQVTM and ANQGSEA. The CDR3 nucleotides read TGCAGCGTTATGTGGGGGGGCTTAAATCAGCCCCAGCATTTT. As protein: CSVMWGGLNQPQHF.

This clonotype was seen only a few times. The chain couples TRBV7-2 to TRBJ2-5; the match to TRBD1 covers 7 bases. The CDR3 runs 13 residues. With V trimmed by 6 bases and J by 4 bases, 5 bases remained unmatched. Germline V gene sequence: CDR1 SGHTA, CDR2 FQGNSA. The CDR3 protein is CASRNRGRETQYF. The DNA for the CDR3 is TGTGCCAGCAGGAACAGGGGACGAGAGACCCAGTACTTC.